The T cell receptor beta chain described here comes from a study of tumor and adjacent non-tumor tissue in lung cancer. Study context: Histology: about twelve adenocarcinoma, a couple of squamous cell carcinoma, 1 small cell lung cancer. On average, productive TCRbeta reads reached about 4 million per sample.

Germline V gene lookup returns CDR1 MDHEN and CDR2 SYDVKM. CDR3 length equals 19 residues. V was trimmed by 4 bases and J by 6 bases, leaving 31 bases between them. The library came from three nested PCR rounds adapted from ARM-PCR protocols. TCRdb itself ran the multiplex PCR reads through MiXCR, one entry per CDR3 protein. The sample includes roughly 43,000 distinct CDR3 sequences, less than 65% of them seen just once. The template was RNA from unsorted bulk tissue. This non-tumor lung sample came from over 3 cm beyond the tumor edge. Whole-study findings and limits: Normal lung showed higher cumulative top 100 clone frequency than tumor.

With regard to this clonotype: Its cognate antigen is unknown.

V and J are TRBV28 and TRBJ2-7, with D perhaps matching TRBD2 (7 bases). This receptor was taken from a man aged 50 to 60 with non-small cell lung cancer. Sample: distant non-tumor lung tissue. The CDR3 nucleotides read TGTGCCAGCAGTTCTCGGACCTTATGGGGGGGCACAGGATCGGGCGAGCAGTACTTC. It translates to CASSSRTLWGGTGSGEQYF.